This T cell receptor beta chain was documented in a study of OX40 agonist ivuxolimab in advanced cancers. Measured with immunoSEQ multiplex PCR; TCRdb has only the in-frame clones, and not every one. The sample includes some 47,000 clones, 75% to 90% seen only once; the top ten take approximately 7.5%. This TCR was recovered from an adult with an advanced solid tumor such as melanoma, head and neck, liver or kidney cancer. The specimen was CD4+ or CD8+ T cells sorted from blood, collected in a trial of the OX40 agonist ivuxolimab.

The CDR3 coding sequence is TGTGCCAGCAGTGAAGCTCCCCCACTAGCAGTGCAAGAGACCCAGTACTTC. Translation: CASSEAPPLAVQETQYF. This sequence joins TRBV6-1 and TRBJ2-5; maybe TRBD2 (6 bases). CDR1 and CDR2 (germline): MNHNS, SASEGT. CDR3 length: 17 residues. V shed 0 bases and J shed 2 bases, with 16 bases lying between them.